This T cell receptor beta chain derives from a study of T cells after yellow fever vaccination. As for the study in general: Fractions of low cell number were prepared using SMART-Seq v4 Ultra Low Input.

Trimming took 5 bases from V and 2 from J, leaving 16 bases between them. The germline CDR1 and CDR2 sequences are SGHVS and FQNEAQ. The CDR3 extends over 15 amino acids. Study-wide results and limits: Clonotype sharing between CD4 and CD8 compartments was small. In post-booster samples, most primary-vaccination clones reappeared (around 95% CD4, about 91% CD8). Abundant bulk-derived clonotypes could contaminate FACS-sorted repertoires.

In TCRdb, the 5' RACE reads were re-called with MiXCR into one record per CDR3 protein. The data contain around 610,000 distinct CDR3 sequences, around an eighth of them singletons. With respect to this clonotype: The antigen remains undetermined.

The chain employs TRBV7-8 and TRBJ2-7; a possible D gene is TRBD2 (6 bases). The sample here was PBMCs, taken on the day of the yellow fever booster vaccination. The source of this sequence is a young man who received the YFV17D yellow fever vaccine. The CDR3, as DNA: TGTGCCAGCAGCACAGGAGGAGGGATGGCCTACGAGCAGTACTTC. Translation: CASSTGGGMAYEQYF.